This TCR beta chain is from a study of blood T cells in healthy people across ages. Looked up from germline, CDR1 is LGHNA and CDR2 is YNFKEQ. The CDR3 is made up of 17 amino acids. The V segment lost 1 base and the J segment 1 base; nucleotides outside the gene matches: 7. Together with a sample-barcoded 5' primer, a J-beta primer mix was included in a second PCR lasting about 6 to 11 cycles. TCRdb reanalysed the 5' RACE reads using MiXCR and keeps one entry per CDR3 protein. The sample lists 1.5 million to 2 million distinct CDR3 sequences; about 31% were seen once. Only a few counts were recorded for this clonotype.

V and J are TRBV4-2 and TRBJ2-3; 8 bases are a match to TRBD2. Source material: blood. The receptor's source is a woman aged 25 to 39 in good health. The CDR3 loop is CASSQVSGGLGTDTQYF. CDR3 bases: TGTGCCAGCAGCCAAGTGTCGGGGGGGCTGGGCACAGATACGCAGTATTTT.